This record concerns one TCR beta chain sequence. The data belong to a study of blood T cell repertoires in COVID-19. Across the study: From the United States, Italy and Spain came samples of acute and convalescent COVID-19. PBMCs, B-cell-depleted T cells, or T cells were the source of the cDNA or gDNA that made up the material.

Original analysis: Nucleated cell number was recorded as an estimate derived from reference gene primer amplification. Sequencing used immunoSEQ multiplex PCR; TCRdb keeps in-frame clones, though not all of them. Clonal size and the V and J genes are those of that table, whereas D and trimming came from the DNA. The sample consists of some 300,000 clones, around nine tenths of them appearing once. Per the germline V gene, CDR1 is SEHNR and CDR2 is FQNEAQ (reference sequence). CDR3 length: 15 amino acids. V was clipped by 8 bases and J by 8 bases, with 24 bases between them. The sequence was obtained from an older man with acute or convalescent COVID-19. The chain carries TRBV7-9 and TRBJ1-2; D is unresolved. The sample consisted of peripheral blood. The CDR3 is CASSGRYGGVYGYTF. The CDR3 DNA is TGTGCCAGCTCCGGGAGGTATGGCGGGGTGTACGGCTACACCTTC.